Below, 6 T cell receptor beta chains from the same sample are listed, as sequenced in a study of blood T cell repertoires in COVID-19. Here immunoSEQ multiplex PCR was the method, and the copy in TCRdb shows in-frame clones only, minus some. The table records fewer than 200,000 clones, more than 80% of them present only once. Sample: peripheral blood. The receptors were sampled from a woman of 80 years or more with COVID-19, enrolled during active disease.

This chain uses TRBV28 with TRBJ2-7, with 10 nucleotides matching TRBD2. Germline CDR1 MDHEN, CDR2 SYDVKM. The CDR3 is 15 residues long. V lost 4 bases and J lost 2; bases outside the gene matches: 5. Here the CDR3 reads CASSSLAGVAYEQYF. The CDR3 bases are TGTGCCAGCAGTTCTCTAGCGGGAGTCGCCTACGAGCAGTACTTC. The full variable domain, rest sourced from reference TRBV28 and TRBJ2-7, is DVKVTQSSRYLVKRTGEKVFLECVQDMDHENMFWYRQDPGLGLRLIYFSYDVKMKEKGDIPEGYSVSREKKERFSLILESASTNQTSMYLCASSSLAGVAYEQYFGPGTRLTVT.

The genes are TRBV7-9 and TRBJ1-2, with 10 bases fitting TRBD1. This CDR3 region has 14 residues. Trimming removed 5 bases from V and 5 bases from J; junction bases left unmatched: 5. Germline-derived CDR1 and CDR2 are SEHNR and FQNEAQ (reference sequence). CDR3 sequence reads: CASSKDRGTYGYTF. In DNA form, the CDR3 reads TGTGCCAGCAGCAAGGACAGGGGGACTTATGGCTACACCTTC. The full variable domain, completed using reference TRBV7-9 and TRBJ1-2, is DTGVSQNPRHKITKRGQNVTFRCDPISEHNRLYWYRQTLGQGPEFLTYFQNEAQLEKSRLLSDRFSAERPKGSFSTLEIQRTEQGDSAMYLCASSKDRGTYGYTFGSGTRLTVV.

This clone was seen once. The CDR3 region is CASSKLGSLAGGYNEQFF. The CDR3 bases are TGTGCCAGCAGTAAGCTTGGTTCCCTAGCGGGGGGATACAATGAGCAGTTCTTC. The V gene is TRBV7-9, the J gene TRBJ2-1, with 11 bases aligning to TRBD2. This CDR3 comprises 18 residues. Germline V CDR1 and CDR2: SEHNR, FQNEAQ (reference sequence). The V segment lost 6 bases and the J segment 4 bases; nucleotides outside the gene matches: 14.

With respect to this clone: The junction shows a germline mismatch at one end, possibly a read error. The CDR3 spells CASSLPSGYEQYF. The CDR3 DNA reads as TGTGCTAGCAGCCTCCCTAGCGGCTACGAGCAGTACTTC. The chain links TRBV7-7 to TRBJ2-7, with 7 bases that match TRBD2. In germline, CDR1 is SSHAT, CDR2 FNYEAQ (reference sequence). The CDR3 spans 13 residues.

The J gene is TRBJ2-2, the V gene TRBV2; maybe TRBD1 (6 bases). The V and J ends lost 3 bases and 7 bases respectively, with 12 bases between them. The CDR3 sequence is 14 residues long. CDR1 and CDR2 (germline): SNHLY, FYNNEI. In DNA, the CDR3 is TGTGCCAGCAGTGACAGGGGATGGGACGGGGAGCTGTTTTTT. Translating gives CASSDRGWDGELFF.

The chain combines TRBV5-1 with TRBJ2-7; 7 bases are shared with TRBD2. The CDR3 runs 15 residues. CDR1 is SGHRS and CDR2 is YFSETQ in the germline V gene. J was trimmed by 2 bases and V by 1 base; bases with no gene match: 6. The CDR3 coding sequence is TGCGCCAGCAGCTTGAATAGCGGGCCTACCTACGAGCAGTACTTC. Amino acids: CASSLNSGPTYEQYF.